This T cell receptor beta chain was captured by sequencing in a study of identifying expanded T cells in peripheral blood. Points from the study as a whole: Approximately two-week clone count variance significantly increased as total template count grew.

No infections or other immune events were documented during collection. Germline CDR1 reads SGHTA; CDR2 reads FQGNSA. The CDR3 runs to 14 residues. Trimming shortened V by 1 base and J by 3 bases, and 9 bases separated the two germline ends. Sequenced by immunoSEQ multiplex PCR; TCRdb stores in-frame clones only, minus some. The table has 100,000 to 150,000 clones, about 88% seen once. With respect to this clone: What it binds is not known.

The origin of this receptor is a person between 18 and 70 years old in good health. V and J are TRBV7-2 and TRBJ1-1; D might be TRBD1 (5 bases). The sequenced sample was blood. Here the CDR3 reads CASSLEGAYTEAFF. CDR3 sequence (DNA): TGTGCCAGCAGCTTAGAAGGGGCCTACACTGAAGCTTTCTTT.